Shown below are 30 T cell receptor beta chains from a single sample sequenced in a study of regulatory T cells in long-lasting Graves disease. Arm-PCR of CDR3 regions with iRepertoire HTBI primers generated TCR beta libraries. TCRdb ran MiXCR on the multiplex PCR reads and lists one entry per CDR3 protein. Of 510,000 or so distinct CDR3 sequences listed, approximately 12% were seen once; the top ten hold 7.5% to 9%. Time point in this sample: newly diagnosed GD, antithyroid drugs for less than 3 months. Construction of the TCR library relied on RNA isolated from PBMCs. The sample was also linked to a second study, of T cells in Graves' hyperthyroidism and ophthalmopathy.

The sequencing used peripheral blood mononuclear cells (PBMCs), collected at new diagnosis, from a patient treated with antithyroid drugs. These receptors were taken from a young woman with Graves disease.

This clonotype was seen a few times. The rearrangement joins TRBV4-1 to TRBJ1-5; a possible D gene is TRBD1 (6 bases). CDR3 size: 17 residues. Germline loops: CDR1 MGHRA, CDR2 YSYEKL. V dropped 4 bases and J dropped 0 bases, with 16 bases sitting between them. Here the CDR3 DNA reads TGCGCCAGCAGCCCCGGGGGGGGGCGCGATAGCAATCAGCCCCAGCATTTT. Translating gives CASSPGGGRDSNQPQHF.

About this clonotype itself: One end of the junction does not line up with germline, which may come from a read error. The V and J genes are TRBV30 and TRBJ1-3, with 10 positions matching TRBD1. The CDR3 spans 14 residues. Germline V gene data show CDR1 as GTSNPN and CDR2 as SVGIG (reference sequence). The CDR3 DNA follows: TGTGCCAGGAGGACAGGGGGCTCTGGAAACACCATATATTTT. It yields the protein CARRTGGSGNTIYF.

The gene calls are TRBV29-1 and TRBJ2-3; D unclear. Trimming removed 0 bases at V and 4 bases at J, with 8 bases between. In germline, CDR1 is SQVTM, CDR2 ANQGSEA. There are 13 residues in the CDR3. This chain's CDR3 is CSVEEWPADTQYF. CDR3 coding DNA: TGCAGCGTTGAAGAGTGGCCGGCAGATACGCAGTATTTT.

This clonotype was counted ten times or more. J is TRBJ2-3 and V is TRBV11-2; no clear D. Per germline, CDR1 SGHAT and CDR2 FQNNGV. This CDR3 has 15 amino acids. V lost 1 base and J lost 4, with 12 bases in between. This chain's CDR3 is CASSLVGYVADTQYF. The CDR3 nucleotides read TGTGCCAGCAGCTTAGTCGGTTATGTCGCAGATACGCAGTATTTT.

The rearrangement uses TRBV6-2 or TRBV6-3 and TRBJ1-2, with D tentatively TRBD1 (5 bases). Germline lookup yields CDR1 MNHEY and CDR2 SVGEGT. There are 14 residues in the CDR3. Trimming cost V 7 bases and J 8 bases, with 20 bases left between them. CDR3 in amino acids: CASKTEHRRDGYTF. The DNA of the CDR3 is TGTGCCAGCAAAACGGAACACCGCCGGGACGGCTACACCTTC.

This sequence joins TRBV16 and TRBJ2-7; 8 bases align to TRBD1. CDR3 length: 17 amino acids. Losses at the gene ends were 4 bases for V and 3 bases for J; bases not matched to a gene: 14. Germline CDR1 and CDR2: KGHSY and FQNENV. The CDR3 bases are TGTGCCAGCAGCCCCTGGACAGGGATCCCTATGGGCTACGAGCAGTACTTC. Encoded protein: CASSPWTGIPMGYEQYF.

This clonotype was observed many times. This sequence joins TRBV11-3 and TRBJ2-1; D unresolved. The CDR3 contains 14 residues. Trimming took off 1 base at V and 5 bases at J, with 9 bases between the two ends. The germline V gene has CDR1 SGHNT and CDR2 YENEEA. In nucleotides, the CDR3 is TGTGCCAGCAGCTTAGGTGGGATCGACAATGAGCAGTTCTTC. Translated: CASSLGGIDNEQFF.

The table lists this clonotype with many counts. V gene TRBV28 combines with J gene TRBJ2-1, with unresolved D. Looked up from germline, CDR1 is MDHEN and CDR2 is SYDVKM. This CDR3 has 16 amino acids. Trimming cost V 3 bases and J 0 bases, with 12 bases left between them. For the CDR3, the DNA is TGTGCCAGCAGTTTTCCCCCCCTTAACTCCTACAATGAGCAGTTCTTC. This codes for CASSFPPLNSYNEQFF.

This clonotype was seen repeatedly, ten times or more. The chain combines TRBV25-1 with TRBJ1-1; D unclear. The CDR3 extends over 13 amino acids. Trimming left V 5 bases short and J 4 bases short, with 11 bases between. Germline assignment: CDR1 MGHDK and CDR2 SYGVNS. The CDR3 nucleotides are TGTGCCAGCAGTCGGCCGGGAGGCACTGAAGCTTTCTTT. It translates to CASSRPGGTEAFF. Using reference TRBV25-1 and TRBJ1-1 for the parts outside the CDR3, the full variable domain is EADIYQTPRYLVIGTGKKITLECSQTMGHDKMYWYQQDPGMELHLIHYSYGVNSTEKGDLSSESTVSRIRTEHFPLTLESARPSHTSQYLCASSRPGGTEAFFGQGTRLTVV.

At least ten counts were recorded for this clonotype. The chain uses TRBV18 and TRBJ2-1; TRBD2 matches at 9 bases. J was trimmed by 7 bases and V by 5 bases; bases with no gene match: 21. The CDR3 runs to 19 residues. From germline, CDR1 is KGHSH and CDR2 LQKENI. Written as DNA, the CDR3 is TGTGCCAGCTCATCACAAGGCCGTCTAGCGGGACCCCTCGGGAATGAGCAGTTCTTC. The encoded protein is CASSSQGRLAGPLGNEQFF.

V is TRBV4-2 and J is TRBJ2-7; D is uncertain. The CDR3 has 15 residues. From germline, CDR1 is LGHNA and CDR2 YNFKEQ. The V end lost 0 bases, the J end lost 3 bases, and 12 bases lay between the germline ends. The chain's CDR3 is CASSQEGTPNYEQYF. As DNA, the CDR3 is TGTGCCAGCAGCCAAGAGGGCACCCCCAACTACGAGCAGTACTTC.

This clonotype was recorded many times. The V and J genes are TRBV20-1 and TRBJ2-1; tentative D call: TRBD2 (6 bases). CDR3 size: 14 residues. V was cut by 5 bases and J by 2 bases, with 13 bases left in between. The germline V gene has CDR1 DFQATT and CDR2 SNEGSKA (reference sequence). As DNA, the CDR3 is TGCAGTGCTCTGGAGGGCGGTCCCTACAATGAGCAGTTCTTC. Translation: CSALEGGPYNEQFF.

CDR3 in DNA: TGTGCCAGCAGTGCTCACAGGGGCGGCTCTGGGGCCAACGTCCTGACTTTC. Residues: CASSAHRGGSGANVLTF. The chain couples TRBV6-1 to TRBJ2-6, with TRBD1 identical over 7 bases. CDR1 and CDR2 (germline): MNHNS, SASEGT. V dropped 4 bases and J dropped 0; count of bases not matched to a gene: 6. The CDR3 covers 17 residues.

About this clonotype itself: This clone may be a read error of a much larger clone one base away. The CDR3 loop reads CANSVARDRPPGNEQFF. The CDR3 DNA follows: TGCGCCAACAGCGTAGCCCGGGACAGGCCCCCCGGGAATGAGCAGTTCTTC. The chain combines TRBV5-1 with TRBJ2-1; 8 bases are shared with TRBD1. Germline assignment: CDR1 SGHRS and CDR2 YFSETQ. CDR3 length: 17 amino acids.

The table lists this clonotype with many counts. V and J are TRBV24-1 and TRBJ2-5, with D hard to call. The J call could be wrong; TRBJ2-1 is a better fit for the DNA end. The germline V gene encodes CDR1 KGHDR and CDR2 SFDVKD. The CDR3 has 14 amino acids. CDR3 coding DNA: TGTGCCACCAGTGTTCCCGGGTCACTCAATGAGCAGTTCTTC. Translation: CATSVPGSLNEQFF.

This clonotype was counted ten times or more. V and J are TRBV6-2 or TRBV6-3 and TRBJ2-4; tentatively, D is TRBD1 (6 bases). CDR3 length equals 13 residues. Between the trimmed V and J ends, which lost 5 bases and 7 bases, there was a span of 12 bases. CDR1 is MNHEY and CDR2 is SVGEGT in the germline V gene. The CDR3 DNA follows: TGTGCCAGCAGTCCTGACAGGCAGAACATTCAGTACTTC. Its translation is CASSPDRQNIQYF.

Ten or more counts support this clonotype. The rearrangement links TRBV18 to TRBJ1-1; maybe TRBD1 (5 bases). CDR1 is KGHSH and CDR2 is LQKENI in the germline V gene. The germline V and J ends were trimmed by 0 bases and 6 bases, with 8 bases remaining between them. CDR3 size: 13 residues. The CDR3 sequence: CASSPPKGSEAFF. CDR3 nucleotides: TGTGCCAGCTCACCACCGAAGGGGTCTGAAGCTTTCTTT. Drawing the rest from reference TRBV18 and TRBJ1-1, the complete variable domain is NAGVMQNPRHLVRRRGQEARLRCSPMKGHSHVYWYRQLPEEGLKFMVYLQKENIIDESGMPKERFSAEFPKEGPSILRIQQVVRGDSAAYFCASSPPKGSEAFFGQGTRLTVV.

Turning to this clonotype: Possible read error: a much larger clone is one base away. This chain connects TRBV5-6 to TRBJ2-5; maybe TRBD1 (5 bases). The CDR3 runs 12 residues. Germline V gene lookup returns CDR1 SGHDT and CDR2 YYEEEE. CDR3 amino acids: CASGLAEGAQYF. For the CDR3, the DNA is TGTGCCAGCGGCTTGGCCGAAGGGGCCCAGTACTTC. The full variable domain, rest sourced from reference TRBV5-6 and TRBJ2-5, is DAGVTQSPTHLIKTRGQQVTLRCSPKSGHDTVSWYQQALGQGPQFIFQYYEEEERQRGNFPDRFSGHQFPNYSSELNVNALLLGDSALYLCASGLAEGAQYFGPGTRLLVL.

CDR3 sequence (DNA): TGTGCCAGCCACGAACTGGGGAACACTGAAGCTTTCTTT. Translation: CASHELGNTEAFF. The chain uses TRBV19 and TRBJ1-1; no definite D call. With 9 bases removed from V and 1 base from J, the gap between germline ends came to 12 bases. The CDR3 covers 13 residues. CDR1 and CDR2 from the germline V gene are LNHDA and SQIVND (reference sequence).

This clonotype was observed a handful of times. The J gene is TRBJ2-3, the V gene TRBV19; the match to TRBD1 covers 9 bases. Germline loops: CDR1 LNHDA, CDR2 SQIVND (reference sequence). V lost 2 bases, J lost 4 bases, and 4 bases stayed unmatched. This CDR3 contains 15 residues. Written as DNA, the CDR3 is TGTGCCAGTAGTATAAGGGACAGGGAGGCAGATACGCAGTATTTT. The encoded protein is CASSIRDREADTQYF.

This clonotype showed up many times. The rearrangement links TRBV29-1 to TRBJ1-1, with D unresolved. The V end lost 6 bases, the J end lost 1 base, and 12 bases lay between the germline ends. CDR3 length: 13 residues. CDR1 SQVTM and CDR2 ANQGSEA come from the germline V gene. This chain's CDR3 is CSVAGRANTEAFF. CDR3 DNA: TGCAGCGTCGCAGGACGGGCGAACACTGAAGCTTTCTTT.

This clonotype was picked up many times. CDR3: CASSSSPRGGNQPQHF. The CDR3 nucleotides read TGTGCCAGCAGTTCTTCCCCCAGGGGTGGCAATCAGCCCCAGCATTTT. The J gene is TRBJ1-5, the V gene TRBV28, with D maybe TRBD1 (6 bases). This CDR3 spans 16 amino acids. V was shortened by 4 bases and J by 2 bases, with 15 bases between the two germline ends. CDR1 is MDHEN and CDR2 is SYDVKM in the germline V gene. Looking up the rest from reference TRBV28 and TRBJ1-5 gives the full variable domain: DVKVTQSSRYLVKRTGEKVFLECVQDMDHENMFWYRQDPGLGLRLIYFSYDVKMKEKGDIPEGYSVSREKKERFSLILESASTNQTSMYLCASSSSPRGGNQPQHFGDGTRLSIL.

On this clonotype: A much bigger clone sits one base away, suggesting this may be a read error. The V call is TRBV6-2 or TRBV6-3, the J call TRBJ2-5; D uncertain. Germline loops: CDR1 MNHEY, CDR2 SVGEGT. The CDR3 is 12 residues long. V shed 5 bases and J shed 6 bases, with 10 bases lying between them. The CDR3, as DNA: TGTGCCAGCAGTCAGGTGAAGAAGACCCAGTACTTC. This sequence encodes CASSQVKKTQYF.

The rearrangement links TRBV19 to TRBJ2-7, with a possible D match to TRBD2 (5 bases). Per germline, CDR1 LNHDA and CDR2 SQIVND (reference sequence). V was trimmed by 8 bases and J by 6 bases, leaving 23 bases between them. This CDR3 region has 15 residues. CDR3 sequence: CASSTPKLVSSEQYF. CDR3 in DNA: TGTGCCAGTTCGACCCCAAAACTAGTATCATCCGAGCAGTACTTC.

The table lists this clonotype with a few counts. The genes are TRBV7-2 and TRBJ2-3, with D unclear. Germline CDR1 and CDR2: SGHTA and FQGNSA. The CDR3 loop spans 12 amino acids. Trimming shortened V by 6 bases and J by 6 bases, and 10 bases separated the two germline ends. The CDR3 here is CASSSQVDTQYF. CDR3 DNA: TGTGCCAGCAGTTCCCAGGTGGATACGCAGTATTTT.

This clonotype was found many times. V gene TRBV12-3 or TRBV12-4 combines with J gene TRBJ2-3; a possible D gene is TRBD1 (5 bases). CDR3 size: 17 residues. V was cut by 5 bases and J by 6 bases, with 24 bases left in between. The CDR3 here is CASSRLQVTADTDTQYF. The CDR3, as DNA: TGTGCCAGCAGTCGCCTACAGGTTACGGCGGATACCGATACGCAGTATTTT.

The chain links TRBV19 to TRBJ2-3; TRBD1 or TRBD2 may be the D gene (5 bases each). The germline V gene encodes CDR1 LNHDA and CDR2 SQIVND (reference sequence). The CDR3 covers 15 residues. Trimming shortened V by 5 bases and J by 0 bases, and 12 bases separated the two germline ends. The CDR3 sequence: CASSPGDPSTDTQYF. The CDR3, as DNA: TGTGCCAGTAGTCCCGGGGACCCGAGCACAGATACGCAGTATTTT.

This clonotype was counted many times. The chain combines TRBV7-2 with TRBJ2-3; the D is unclear. Germline lookup yields CDR1 SGHTA and CDR2 FQGNSA. The CDR3 spans 13 residues. V was clipped by 5 bases and J by 9 bases, with 15 bases between them. CDR3 bases: TGTGCCAGCAGCCCAGAACCGTTACCCACGCAGTATTTT. This encodes CASSPEPLPTQYF.

V and J are TRBV7-6 and TRBJ2-7; D unresolved. From germline, CDR1 is SGHVS and CDR2 FNYEAQ. This CDR3 has 12 amino acids. V gave up 4 bases and J gave up 9 bases, with 13 bases separating them. The CDR3 loop is CASSSDRVAQYF. The CDR3 nucleotides are TGTGCCAGCAGCTCGGACCGCGTCGCGCAGTACTTC.

This clonotype occurred many times. The rearrangement joins TRBV30 to TRBJ1-5; D gene ambiguous. Germline V gives CDR1 GTSNPN, CDR2 SVGIG (reference sequence). The CDR3 is 14 amino acids. The V end was cut by 2 bases, the J end by 2 bases, with 10 bases between. The CDR3 DNA sequence: TGTGCCTGGAGTCCAGGAATTGGCAATCAGCCCCAGCATTTT. As protein: CAWSPGIGNQPQHF.